These 27 T cell receptor beta chains were all obtained from the same sample, sequenced in a study of cytomegalovirus exposure and HLA in healthy donors. It was with 60 Vbeta and 13 Jbeta primers that the PCR ran. Repertoires were generated with immunoSEQ multiplex PCR, while TCRdb's copy carries only in-frame clones and drops some. The sample records around 59,000 clones, approximately 80% being singletons. Sequenced input: PBMCs. The receptors were gathered from a woman aged 40 to 55 in good health and CMV-seronegative.

The chain is built from TRBV29-1 and TRBJ1-1, with D tentatively TRBD1 (6 bases). The germline V gene has CDR1 SQVTM and CDR2 ANQGSEA. Deletions cut 4 bases from V and 7 bases from J, with 13 bases between. This CDR3 has 12 residues. DNA of the CDR3: TGCAGCGTTGGGGGTTGGACAGTTGAAGCTTTCTTT. Translating it yields CSVGGWTVEAFF.

The V and J genes are TRBV7-2 and TRBJ2-5, with D possibly being TRBD2 (5 bases). The CDR3 is 16 residues long. Germline V gene lookup returns CDR1 SGHTA and CDR2 FQGNSA. Trimming stripped 6 bases from V and 1 base from J, with 18 bases between. The chain's CDR3 is CASSKTGVPTQETQYF. The CDR3 region has the DNA TGTGCCAGCAGTAAAACCGGGGTACCCACCCAAGAGACCCAGTACTTC.

This chain uses TRBV4-1 with TRBJ1-4, with TRBD1 matching over 10 bases. V was pared by 0 bases and J by 8 bases, with 6 bases of the junction left unmatched. Germline values: CDR1 MGHRA, CDR2 YSYEKL. The CDR3 is 16 amino acids. CDR3 sequence: CASSQDGTGVGEKLFF. CDR3 nucleotide sequence: TGCGCCAGCAGCCAAGATGGGACAGGGGTAGGAGAAAAACTGTTTTTT.

V is TRBV6-5 and J is TRBJ1-3; D is unclear. V lost 6 bases to trimming and J lost 8 bases, with 8 bases between them. The CDR3 has 11 residues. The V gene's germline CDR1 is MNHEY and CDR2 SVGAGI. As DNA, the CDR3 is TGTGCCAGCAGCCCCGGTTACACCATATATTTT. Translation gives CASSPGYTIYF.

The genes are TRBV2 and TRBJ2-1; TRBD1 aligns across 11 bases. The CDR3 sequence is 15 residues long. Per germline, CDR1 SNHLY and CDR2 FYNNEI. V dropped 3 bases and J dropped 2; count of bases not matched to a gene: 0. In nucleotides, the CDR3 is TGTGCCAGCAGTGAGGGACAGGGGGCCTACAATGAGCAGTTCTTC. Its translation: CASSEGQGAYNEQFF. Supplemented by reference TRBV2 and TRBJ2-1, the full variable domain reads EPEVTQTPSHQVTQMGQEVILRCVPISNHLYFYWYRQILGQKVEFLVSFYNNEISEKSEIFDDQFSVERPDGSNFTLKIRSTKLEDSAMYFCASSEGQGAYNEQFFGPGTRLTVL.

In this sample, this clone turned up once. An end of the junction does not agree with germline; a read error may underlie this. Different DNA sequences within this sample yield the same CDR3. The rearrangement joins TRBV10-3 to TRBJ2-1, with TRBD1 matching over 8 bases. CDR3 length: 15 amino acids. Germline V lookup: CDR1 ENHRY, CDR2 SYGVKD. In DNA form, the CDR3 reads TGCGCCATCAGTGTTTCCGGACAGGGCTACAATGAGCAGTTCTTC. This gives the protein CAISVSGQGYNEQFF.

In its sample, this clone was seen a few times. The chain carries TRBV9 and TRBJ2-1; 9 bases match TRBD1. CDR3 length: 16 amino acids. V was clipped by 4 bases and J by 5 bases; unmatched bases: 10. Germline V lookup: CDR1 SGDLS, CDR2 YYNGEE. The CDR3 region is CASSLSTGGIDNEQFF. The DNA of the CDR3 is TGTGCCAGCAGCCTGTCTACAGGGGGCATCGACAATGAGCAGTTCTTC.

The rearrangement joins TRBV10-3 to TRBJ2-1; 8 bases are shared with TRBD2. CDR1 ENHRY and CDR2 SYGVKD come from the germline V gene. Trimming took 9 bases from V and 4 from J; bases not matched to a gene: 8. This CDR3 has 14 amino acids. The CDR3 loop reads CAMTSGSVYNEQFF. As DNA, the CDR3 is TGTGCCATGACCAGCGGGAGTGTGTACAATGAGCAGTTCTTC.

The gene calls are TRBV28 and TRBJ2-7; the D gene is possibly TRBD1 (6 bases). CDR1 and CDR2 from the germline V gene are MDHEN and SYDVKM. V was cut by 6 bases and J by 3 bases, with 9 bases left in between. This CDR3 has 12 residues. The CDR3 coding sequence is TGTGCCAGCAGATCGACAGGCTACGAGCAGTACTTC. This gives the protein CASRSTGYEQYF.

The J gene is TRBJ2-7, the V gene TRBV5-4; TRBD1 aligns across 10 bases. J was trimmed by 5 bases and V by 6 bases; bases with no gene match: 8. Germline-derived CDR1 and CDR2 are SGHNT and YYREEE (reference sequence). The CDR3 length is 14 residues. CDR3 nucleotide sequence: TGTGCCAGCAACAGCCGGGACAGGGGCAACGAGCAGTACTTC. This encodes CASNSRDRGNEQYF.

The J gene is TRBJ2-1, the V gene TRBV5-4, with D maybe TRBD1 (6 bases). CDR1 is SGHNT, CDR2 YYREEE, per germline (reference sequence). CDR3 length equals 16 residues. V gave up 4 bases and J gave up 5 bases, with 19 bases separating them. The CDR3 region is CASSPMGAGGNNEQFF. The CDR3 coding sequence is TGTGCCAGCAGCCCTATGGGGGCAGGAGGAAACAATGAGCAGTTCTTC. Using reference TRBV5-4 and TRBJ2-1 for the parts outside the CDR3, the full variable domain is ETGVTQSPTHLIKTRGQQVTLRCSSQSGHNTVSWYQQALGQGPQFIFQYYREEENGRGNFPPRFSGLQFPNYSSELNVNALELDDSALYLCASSPMGAGGNNEQFFGPGTRLTVL.

The chain recombines TRBV7-9 with TRBJ2-3; the match to TRBD2 covers 8 bases. Germline V gene lookup returns CDR1 SEHNR and CDR2 FQNEAQ (reference sequence). V trimming: 1 base; J trimming: 6 bases; junction bases outside the gene matches: 12. The CDR3 is 17 amino acids. The CDR3 region is CASSLGVASGLPDTQYF. The CDR3, as DNA: TGTGCCAGCAGCTTAGGTGTTGCTAGCGGGCTCCCGGATACGCAGTATTTT.

This chain joins TRBV28 and TRBJ2-7; maybe TRBD1 (6 bases). Trimming took off 4 bases at V and 0 bases at J, with 13 bases between the two ends. CDR1 and CDR2 from the germline V gene are MDHEN and SYDVKM. The CDR3 contains 15 residues. This chain's CDR3 is CASSSGHRSSYEQYF. The CDR3 DNA reads as TGTGCCAGCAGTTCGGGACATCGGAGCTCCTACGAGCAGTACTTC.

The gene calls are TRBV4-1 and TRBJ2-1, with TRBD1 identical over 7 bases. The junction had 12 bases not matched to a gene; V was cut back by 0 bases and J by 4 bases. In germline, CDR1 is MGHRA, CDR2 YSYEKL. CDR3 length: 18 amino acids. DNA of the CDR3: TGCGCCAGCAGCCAAGAGGCCCTAGGGGGCGGGCCATACAATGAGCAGTTCTTC. Its translation is CASSQEALGGGPYNEQFF.

In its sample, this clone was seen a few times. The V and J genes are TRBV5-5 and TRBJ2-7; D is undetermined. Per the germline V gene, CDR1 is SGHKS and CDR2 is YYEKEE (reference sequence). The CDR3 has 14 amino acids. Trimming removed 1 base at V and 0 bases at J, with 8 bases between. CDR3 bases: TGTGCCAGCAGCTTGAGTTACGGCTCCTACGAGCAGTACTTC. Protein product: CASSLSYGSYEQYF. The variable domain in full, with the rest retrieved from reference TRBV5-5 and TRBJ2-7, is DAGVTQSPTHLIKTRGQQVTLRCSPISGHKSVSWYQQVLGQGPQFIFQYYEKEERGRGNFPDRFSARQFPNYSSELNVNALLLGDSALYLCASSLSYGSYEQYFGPGTRLTVT.

The DNA for the CDR3 is TGCGCCAGCAGCTTGACTAGCGGGAGGGACTACAATGAGCAGTTCTTC. Translation gives CASSLTSGRDYNEQFF. The V and J genes are TRBV5-1 and TRBJ2-1; 13 bases fit TRBD2. J gave up 3 bases and V 1 base, and 1 base lay outside the gene matches. CDR1 SGHRS and CDR2 YFSETQ come from the germline V gene. The CDR3 is made up of 16 amino acids.

The chain is built from TRBV30 and TRBJ1-4, with D perhaps matching TRBD1 (5 bases). The ends were cut back, 3 bases at V and 4 bases at J, with 6 bases in the middle. From germline, CDR1 is GTSNPN and CDR2 SVGIG (reference sequence). This CDR3 spans 12 amino acids. The CDR3 DNA is TGTGCCTGGAGCAGGGTTAATGAAAAACTGTTTTTT. Its translation: CAWSRVNEKLFF.

The sample holds a few counts of this clone. V usage is TRBV19 and J usage is TRBJ1-5, with 8 positions matching TRBD1. Germline V gene lookup returns CDR1 LNHDA and CDR2 SQIVND (reference sequence). The CDR3 length is 14 residues. V was pared by 8 bases and J by 2 bases, with 5 bases of the junction left unmatched. CDR3 coding DNA: TGTGCCAGTCGGACAGGGTATGGCAATCAGCCCCAGCATTTT. Translation: CASRTGYGNQPQHF.

This chain links TRBV28 with TRBJ1-5; tentatively, D is TRBD1 (6 bases). Trimming stripped 6 bases from V and 4 bases from J, with 10 bases between. CDR1 is MDHEN, CDR2 SYDVKM, per germline. The CDR3 extends over 13 amino acids. CDR3 DNA: TGTGCCAGCAGCCGGGACACAAATCAGCCCCAGCATTTT. It is translated as CASSRDTNQPQHF.

In DNA form, the CDR3 reads TGTGCCAGCAGTTACAGGGGCCAATTCTACGAGCAGTACTTC. This codes for CASSYRGQFYEQYF. This rearrangement joins TRBV27 to TRBJ2-7, with 7 bases fitting TRBD1. There are 14 residues in the CDR3. Germline assignment: CDR1 MNHEY and CDR2 SMNVEV (reference sequence). V lost 4 bases to trimming and J lost 3 bases; unmatched junction nucleotides: 6.

Within the sample, this clone is medium-sized. The chain joins TRBV6-4 to TRBJ2-1; 8 bases align to TRBD2. Trimming at V came to 0 bases and at J to 2 bases, leaving 0 bases not matched to a gene. The CDR3 spans 15 residues. Per germline, CDR1 MRHNA and CDR2 SNTAGT. The CDR3: CASSDSAGAYNEQFF. The CDR3 bases are TGTGCCAGCAGTGACTCAGCGGGAGCCTACAATGAGCAGTTCTTC.

The CDR3: CASTWDRTANTGELFF. The DNA for the CDR3 is TGTGCCAGCACCTGGGATCGGACAGCGAACACCGGGGAGCTGTTTTTT. This chain links TRBV27 with TRBJ2-2; D is possibly TRBD1 (6 bases). Germline CDR1 is MNHEY and CDR2 is SMNVEV (reference sequence). V lost 7 bases to trimming and J lost 0 bases, with 15 bases between them. The CDR3 runs to 16 residues.

This chain links TRBV5-1 with TRBJ1-2, with TRBD1 matching over 10 bases. Germline V gene sequence: CDR1 SGHRS, CDR2 YFSETQ. There are 16 residues in the CDR3. The junction had 7 bases not matched to a gene; V was cut back by 4 bases and J by 1 base. The CDR3 loop reads CASSPGTGVFNYGYTF. DNA of the CDR3: TGCGCCAGCAGCCCGGGGACAGGGGTCTTTAACTATGGCTACACCTTC. Full variable domain (missing parts from reference TRBV5-1 and TRBJ1-2): KAGVTQTPRYLIKTRGQQVTLSCSPISGHRSVSWYQQTPGQGLQFLFEYFSETQRNKGNFPGRFSGRQFSNSRSEMNVSTLELGDSALYLCASSPGTGVFNYGYTFGSGTRLTVV.

This clone has just one count. The rearrangement links TRBV5-4 to TRBJ2-5; a possible D gene is TRBD2 (5 bases). V shed 4 bases and J shed 0 bases, with 19 bases lying between them. CDR3 length: 17 amino acids. Germline V gene data show CDR1 as SGHNT and CDR2 as YYREEE (reference sequence). CDR3 region: CASSPEEAVKYQETQYF. In DNA, the CDR3 is TGTGCCAGCAGCCCCGAGGAAGCGGTTAAGTACCAAGAGACCCAGTACTTC.

This clone showed up just once. The chain combines TRBV2 with TRBJ2-7; 9 nucleotides line up with TRBD1. The CDR3 totals 15 residues. The germline V gene encodes CDR1 SNHLY and CDR2 FYNNEI. V shed 10 bases, J shed 1 base, and the junction held 11 bases outside the gene matches. CDR3 sequence (DNA): TGTGCCAACAGACCCGGGACAGGGAGTTCCTACGAGCAGTACTTC. Amino acid sequence: CANRPGTGSSYEQYF.

The chain links TRBV9 to TRBJ2-5, with 10 positions matching TRBD2. V lost 3 bases, J lost 2 bases, and 4 bases stayed unmatched. Germline CDR1 reads SGDLS; CDR2 reads YYNGEE. This CDR3 contains 15 residues. CDR3 sequence: CASSERTSGQETQYF. The CDR3 nucleotides are TGTGCCAGCAGCGAACGGACTAGCGGTCAAGAGACCCAGTACTTC.

The rearrangement uses TRBV6-5 and TRBJ1-1; 7 positions match TRBD1. Germline CDR1 reads MNHEY; CDR2 reads SVGAGI. The CDR3 extends over 13 amino acids. The junction had 8 bases not matched to a gene; V was cut back by 8 bases and J by 5 bases. The CDR3 loop reads CASGPGQTTEAFF. The CDR3, as DNA: TGTGCCAGCGGACCGGGACAGACTACTGAAGCTTTCTTT.